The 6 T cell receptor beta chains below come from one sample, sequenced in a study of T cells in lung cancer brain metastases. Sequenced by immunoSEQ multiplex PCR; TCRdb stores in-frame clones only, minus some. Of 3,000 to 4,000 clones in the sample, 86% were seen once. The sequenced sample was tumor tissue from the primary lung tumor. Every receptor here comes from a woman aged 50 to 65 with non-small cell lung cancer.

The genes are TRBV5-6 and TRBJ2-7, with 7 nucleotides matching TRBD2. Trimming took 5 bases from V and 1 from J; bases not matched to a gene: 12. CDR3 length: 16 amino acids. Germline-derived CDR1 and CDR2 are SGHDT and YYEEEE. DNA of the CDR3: TGTGCCAGCAGTAACCTCGGAGCGGGGTATTCCTACGAGCAGTACTTC. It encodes CASSNLGAGYSYEQYF. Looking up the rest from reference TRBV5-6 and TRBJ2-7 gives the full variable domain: DAGVTQSPTHLIKTRGQQVTLRCSPKSGHDTVSWYQQALGQGPQFIFQYYEEEERQRGNFPDRFSGHQFPNYSSELNVNALLLGDSALYLCASSNLGAGYSYEQYFGPGTRLTVT.

The DNA for the CDR3 is TGTGCCAGCAGGCTACAGGGTAACACTGAAGCTTTCTTT. This sequence encodes CASRLQGNTEAFF. V gene TRBV28 combines with J gene TRBJ1-1, with D perhaps matching TRBD1 (6 bases). V lost 6 bases and J lost 2, with 10 bases in between. CDR1 and CDR2 from the germline V gene are MDHEN and SYDVKM. The CDR3 runs to 13 residues.

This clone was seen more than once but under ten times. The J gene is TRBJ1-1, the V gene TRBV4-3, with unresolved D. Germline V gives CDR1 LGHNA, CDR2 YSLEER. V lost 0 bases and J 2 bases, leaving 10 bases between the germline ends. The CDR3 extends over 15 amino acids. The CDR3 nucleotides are TGCGCCAGCAGCCAAGATTCGGCAGATAACACTGAAGCTTTCTTT. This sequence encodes CASSQDSADNTEAFF.

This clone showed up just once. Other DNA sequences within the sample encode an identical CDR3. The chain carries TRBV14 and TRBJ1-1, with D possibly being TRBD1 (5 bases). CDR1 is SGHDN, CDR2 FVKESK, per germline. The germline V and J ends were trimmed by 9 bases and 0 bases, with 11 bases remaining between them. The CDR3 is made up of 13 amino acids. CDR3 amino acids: CASARGLNTEAFF. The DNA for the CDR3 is TGTGCCAGTGCTAGGGGACTGAACACTGAAGCTTTCTTT.

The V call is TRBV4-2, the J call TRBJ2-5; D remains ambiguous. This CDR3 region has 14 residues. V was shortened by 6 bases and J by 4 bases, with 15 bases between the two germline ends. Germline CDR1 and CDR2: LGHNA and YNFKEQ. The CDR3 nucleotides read TGTGCCAGCAGTTCACCCCCTCCTCTAGAGACCCAGTACTTC. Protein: CASSSPPPLETQYF.

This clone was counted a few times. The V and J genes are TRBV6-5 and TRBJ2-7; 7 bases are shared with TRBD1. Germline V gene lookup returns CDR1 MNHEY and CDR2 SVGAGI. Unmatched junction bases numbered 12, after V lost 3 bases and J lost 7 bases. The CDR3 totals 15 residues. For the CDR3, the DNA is TGTGCCAGCAGTTATACGTTGACAGGGCCGGGAGAGCAGTACTTC. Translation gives CASSYTLTGPGEQYF.